This is a list of T cell receptor beta chains from one sample in a study of blood T cell repertoires in COVID-19. Profiled with immunoSEQ multiplex PCR; TCRdb holds only in-frame clones, not every one. The table has about 180,000 clones, about 85% seen once. The sequenced sample consisted of PBMCs or T cells enriched from blood (not recorded which). All receptors come from a woman in her thirties or forties with acute COVID-19. CDR3s include the opening cysteine and the closing phenylalanine or tryptophan. Each record gives: D gene, CDR3 length, clone size, J gene, V gene, CDR3 DNA, CDR3 protein. D genes are given only for firm matches. Not every row has a clone size; where given, it reads once, few, many or a size class.

TRBD1	16	-	TRBJ1-6	TRBV2	TGTGCCAGCAGCGTAGACAGGGGGCTTGATAATTCACCCCTCCACTTT	CASSVDRGLDNSPLHF
TRBD1	13	-	TRBJ1-6	TRBV7-2	TGTGCCAGCAGCGACAGGGCGAATTCACCCCTCCACTTT	CASSDRANSPLHF
TRBD1	13	-	TRBJ2-1	TRBV29-1	TGCAGCGGTGGGACAGGTAGACACAATGAGCAGTTCTTC	CSGGTGRHNEQFF
TRBD2	15	few	TRBJ2-7	TRBV27	TGTGCCAGCAGTTCCCGCCTAGCGGGAGCCCACGAGCAGTACTTC	CASSSRLAGAHEQYF
-	14	-	TRBJ1-1	TRBV5-1	TGCGCCAGCAGCTTCACAGGGAGTGACACTGAAGCTTTCTTT	CASSFTGSDTEAFF
-	18	-	TRBJ1-5	TRBV3-1/TRBV3-2	TGTGCCAGCAGCCCCGGGCCAGGGCATAGGCCGAGCAATCAGCCCCAGCATTTT	CASSPGPGHRPSNQPQHF
TRBD1	15	once	TRBJ1-1	TRBV15	TGTGCCACCAGCAGAGGAGGGGTAGAGACAGGGCCAGCTTTCTTT	CATSRGGVETGPAFF
TRBD2	17	-	TRBJ2-1	TRBV7-9	TGTGCCAGCAGCTTAGGATTGGCGGGAGGGCCGGGCAATGAGCAGTTCTTC	CASSLGLAGGPGNEQFF
TRBD2	15	many	TRBJ2-1	TRBV7-2	TGTGCCAGCAGCTTACAAGCGGGAGAATACAATGAGCAGTTCTTC	CASSLQAGEYNEQFF
TRBD2	16	-	TRBJ2-1	TRBV4-2	TGTGCCAGCAGCCAAGTCGCAGCGGGGGGGGGCGATGAGCAGTTCTTC	CASSQVAAGGGDEQFF
TRBD1	12	-	TRBJ1-1	TRBV5-1	TGCGCCAGCAGCCCGGGACAGGGTTCGGCTTTCTTT	CASSPGQGSAFF
TRBD1	15	-	TRBJ1-6	TRBV13	TGTGCCAGCAGCTCTTACAGGGGTGGGAATTCACCCCTCCACTTT	CASSSYRGGNSPLHF
TRBD1	14	-	TRBJ1-2	TRBV20-1	TGCAGTGCTAGTTCGACAGGGGGGGGGTATGGCTACACCTTC	CSASSTGGGYGYTF
TRBD1	15	-	TRBJ1-2	TRBV9	TGTGCCAGCAGCGCCGACAGGGAAAGCTTCTATGGCTACACCTTC	CASSADRESFYGYTF
-	15	-	TRBJ2-5	TRBV9	TGTGCCAGCAGCGAGCGGGCCACGTACCAAGAGACCCAGTACTTC	CASSERATYQETQYF
TRBD2	17	-	TRBJ2-2	TRBV7-6	TGTGCCAGCAGCTTAGCTAGCGGGGTCGCGAACACCGGGGAGCTGTTTTTT	CASSLASGVANTGELFF
-	13	-	TRBJ2-1	TRBV3-1/TRBV3-2	TGTGCCAGCAGCCAAGGGGGGGAATCTCCGCAGTTCTTC	CASSQGGESPQFF
TRBD2	17	-	TRBJ2-1	TRBV6-2/TRBV6-3	TGTGCCAGCAGTTACCGGACTAGCGGAACCCGCTACAATGAGCAGTTCTTC	CASSYRTSGTRYNEQFF
TRBD1	19	-	TRBJ1-2	TRBV7-3	TGTGCCAGCAGCCCTACCGCGGGACAGGGTGTTTTTATGGACTATGGCTACACCTTC	CASSPTAGQGVFMDYGYTF
TRBD2	15	-	TRBJ2-5	TRBV28	TGTGCCAGCAGTTTGACTAGCGGGAGGGAGGAGACCCAGTACTTC	CASSLTSGREETQYF
TRBD1	14	-	TRBJ2-3	TRBV7-6	TGTGCCAGCAGCTCGACAGGGCTTATGGATACGCAGTATTTT	CASSSTGLMDTQYF
-	14	-	TRBJ1-4	TRBV7-2	TGTGCCAGCAGCTTAGATGGAGCAGACGGAAAACTGTTTTTT	CASSLDGADGKLFF
-	12	few	TRBJ1-2	TRBV30	TGTGCCTGGAGTGAGACTGATGATGGCTACACCTTC	CAWSETDDGYTF
-	13	few	TRBJ1-1	TRBV18	TGTGCCAGCTCACCCAACTTTGACATTGAAGCTTTCTTT	CASSPNFDIEAFF